This T cell receptor beta chain derives from a study of T cell responses to AZD1222 COVID-19 vaccine (dated by TCRdb to the early 2020s). Notes on the research overall: Because spike-specific TCR depth and breadth did not differ between the two schedules, AZD1222 recipients who got a second dose at roughly 4 weeks were pooled with those who got a second dose at roughly 12 weeks. Trial participants were enrolled into age subgroups of 18-55, 56-69 and 70-plus years, which contained around 150, 28 and 57 TCR-sequenced participants, respectively. A total of 230 to 250 trial participants underwent TCR sequencing, of whom 200 to 220 received two doses of AZD1222 and about 25 received two doses of the MenACWY control vaccine. Points the paper makes about the study in general: After two AZD1222 doses, spike-specific TCR breadth and depth were significantly higher than at day 0 and than in MenACWY recipients. The 56-69-year group was small, and its depth increase did not reach significance, likely because of low power. Conclusions about previously exposed vaccinees are limited, since just 5 to 7 AZD1222 recipients were seropositive for SARS-CoV-2 at baseline. Participants were mostly white British and included more females than males, and it was suggested by the authors that clonal diversity may have been underestimated. Reportedly, almost half of the unique spike-specific TCRs recognized epitopes lying outside the regions that are mutated in the B.1.351 and B.1.1.7 variants. The whole spike protein was spanned by vaccine-associated CD4 TCRs, and dominant responses were seen in regions 160-218 and 743-854. No day 14 peak-response samples were available, so repertoires were characterized only after the peak T cell response.

The CDR3 runs 14 amino acids, cysteine and phenylalanine included. The kept DNA is CDR3 alone, 42 bases in frame from the first base. V and J are truncated by 5 bases and 4 bases respectively, leaving an intervening sequence of 15 bases. CDR1 SNHLY and CDR2 FYNNEI are derived from the germline V gene. The CDR3 regions of human TCRbeta chains were analyzed by immunosequencing. The authors processed their data as follows. TCRs in the repertoires were matched against a reference library of SARS-CoV-2-specific TCRs that had been generated with the MIRA antigen-specificity platform. Breadth was defined as the fraction of unique TCRs that were SARS-CoV-2-associated, and depth was defined as the fraction of total T cells that were SARS-CoV-2-associated. Using the MIRA data, each spike-specific TCR was assigned both to the spike region to which the TCR was reactive and to a CD4 or CD8 class. Log10-transformed breadth and depth values were compared by one-way ANOVA with Sidak's multiple comparisons tests. TCRdb re-hosts the immuneACCESS table, in-frame sequences only. Its copies lack some clones; in the studies checked, an unresolved V gene accounts for under half of them, and the cause for the rest is not known. The V and J calls and the clone size are those of that table, but D and trimming were determined from the DNA. Within this sample are around 130,000 clones, with 80% to 90% of them counted one time only. The top ten hold approximately 8% of the sample.

Reading the label with the study, this specimen's time point is: baseline before first vaccination. The vaccinee samples were drawn from two UK trials, COV001 and COV002, one of which was a single-blind randomized controlled phase 2/3 trial testing AZD1222 (ChAdOx1 nCoV-19) in healthy adults. For TCRbeta chain sequencing, PBMC samples were collected from trial participants at day 0 and at day 28 after the second dose. Of note for this clone: The antigen it binds to is not known. Base qualities are not provided; no much larger clone lies one nucleotide away.

The clonotype was recovered from an adult in good health. The rearranged chain carries TRBV2 and TRBJ2-7; matching of 5 bases hints at TRBD1 as the D gene. The sequences come from peripheral blood, collected on day 0 of AZD1222 vaccination. The nucleotide sequence is given as TGTGCCAGCAGTCAGACGACAGTGGGTTACGAGCAGTACTTC. It is translated as CASSQTTVGYEQYF.